The present entry profiles one TCR beta chain with its context. What it binds is unknown. PCR employed 60 Vbeta and 13 Jbeta primers. Some clones are missing from TCRdb's copy, which holds only in-frame ones; the method was immunoSEQ multiplex PCR. The sample includes fewer than 200,000 clones, roughly 80% of them seen just once. The sample comes from a study of cytomegalovirus exposure and HLA in healthy donors. Study context: An early release of data contained 75 million to 100 million unique TCRs, which came from HLA-typed donors. Study-level points and caveats: A list of 164 TCR beta chains associated with cytomegalovirus was given. Most CMV-associated TCR beta chains were later found to appear HLA-restricted.

The germline V gene encodes CDR1 SGHTA and CDR2 FQGNSA. The CDR3 length is 12 residues. After removal of 4 bases from V and 6 bases from J, the junction contained 3 bases not matched to a gene. V and J are TRBV7-2 and TRBJ2-7; TRBD1 matches 7 bases. Sequencing was performed on PBMCs. This receptor was obtained from a woman aged 18-30 years in good health and CMV-seronegative. The CDR3, as DNA: TGTGCCAGCAGCTCGCCAGGGGGCGAGCAGTACTTC. Its translation is CASSSPGGEQYF.